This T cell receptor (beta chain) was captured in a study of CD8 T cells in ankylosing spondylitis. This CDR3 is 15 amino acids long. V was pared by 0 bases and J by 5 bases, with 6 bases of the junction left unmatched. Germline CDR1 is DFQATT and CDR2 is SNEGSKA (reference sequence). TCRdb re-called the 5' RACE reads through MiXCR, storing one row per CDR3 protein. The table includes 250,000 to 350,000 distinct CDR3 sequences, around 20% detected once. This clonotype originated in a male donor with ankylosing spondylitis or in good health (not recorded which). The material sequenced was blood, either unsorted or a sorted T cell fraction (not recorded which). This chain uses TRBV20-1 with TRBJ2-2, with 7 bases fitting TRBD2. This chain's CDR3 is CSARDAGRQTGELFF. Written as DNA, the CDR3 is TGCAGTGCTAGAGATGCCGGGAGGCAGACCGGGGAGCTGTTTTTT.